The 8 T cell receptor beta chains below were found in one sample sequenced in a study of T cells in Graves' hyperthyroidism and ophthalmopathy. The TCR beta CDR3 regions underwent amplification using RNA transcripts as the source. An initial round of RT-PCR targeting the TCR CDR3 relied on the HTBI primer set. TCRdb recomputed calls from the multiplex PCR reads with MiXCR, one row per CDR3 protein. The sample consists of about 300,000 distinct CDR3 sequences, roughly a fifth of them appearing once. Sequenced: blood. The origin of the receptors is a man aged 45-65 years with Graves' ophthalmopathy.

This chain links TRBV9 with TRBJ2-7; 8 positions match TRBD2. The DNA end lines up better with TRBJ2-1; the J call may be wrong. Germline CDR1 SGDLS, CDR2 YYNGEE. CDR3 length: 15 amino acids. CDR3 in amino acids: CASSVSGGFSYEQFF. The CDR3 bases are TGTGCCAGCAGCGTCTCGGGGGGGTTCTCCTACGAGCAGTTCTTC.

This clonotype has just a few counts. The J gene is TRBJ2-3, the V gene TRBV14, with D unresolved. CDR1 SGHDN and CDR2 FVKESK come from the germline V gene. This CDR3 has 13 residues. Trimming stripped 0 bases from V and 6 bases from J, with 7 bases between. CDR3 sequence (DNA): TGTGCCAGCAGCCAAGATAGGGCGGATACGCAGTATTTT. Translated, it gives CASSQDRADTQYF.

This clonotype was observed at least ten times. This chain uses TRBV6-1 with TRBJ1-2, with TRBD1 matching over 8 bases. The V segment lost 7 bases and the J segment 7 bases; nucleotides outside the gene matches: 14. Germline-derived CDR1 and CDR2 are MNHNS and SASEGT. The CDR3 has 15 residues. For the CDR3, the DNA is TGTGCCAGCACCGACTACACGGACAGGGCTACTGGCTACACCTTC. Translating it yields CASTDYTDRATGYTF.

This clonotype was found many times. The chain employs TRBV7-3 and TRBJ2-3; TRBD2 matches at 8 bases. This CDR3 has 15 residues. With V trimmed by 4 bases and J by 6 bases, 9 bases remained unmatched. CDR1 SGHTA and CDR2 FQGTGA come from the germline V gene. This chain's CDR3 is CASSSRGGRGDTQYF. For the CDR3, the DNA is TGTGCCAGCAGCTCCCGCGGGGGGCGAGGGGATACGCAGTATTTT.

This clonotype has just a few counts. The V gene is TRBV7-2, the J gene TRBJ1-6; a weak D match, TRBD1 (5 bases). Germline V CDR1 and CDR2: SGHTA, FQGNSA. The CDR3 runs to 14 residues. V gave up 2 bases and J gave up 5 bases, with 7 bases separating them. CDR3 nucleotide sequence: TGTGCCAGCAGCTTAAGGGGAGATAATTCACCCCTCCACTTT. It specifies CASSLRGDNSPLHF. The variable domain in full, completed from reference TRBV7-2 and TRBJ1-6, reads GAGVSQSPSNKVTEKGKDVELRCDPISGHTALYWYRQSLGQGLEFLIYFQGNSAPDKSGLPSDRFSAERTGGSVSTLTIQRTQQEDSAVYLCASSLRGDNSPLHFGNGTRLTVT.

A few counts support this clonotype. This rearrangement joins TRBV10-2 to TRBJ2-1; D is perhaps TRBD2 (6 bases). This CDR3 has 14 amino acids. Germline CDR1 is WSHSY and CDR2 is SAAADI. The V gene lost 8 bases and the J gene lost 1 base, with 12 bases spanning the gap. CDR3 coding DNA: TGCGCCAGCGGGGGACTCCAATCCTACAATGAGCAGTTCTTC. It translates to CASGGLQSYNEQFF.

This clonotype came up many times. The chain recombines TRBV2 with TRBJ2-1, with TRBD2 identical over 9 bases. The trim removed 6 bases at V and 8 bases at J, leaving 14 bases unmatched. The length of the CDR3 is 16 residues. The V gene's germline CDR1 is SNHLY and CDR2 FYNNEI. The CDR3 DNA follows: TGTGCCAGCAGGCATAGCGGGAGAGCGGGGATCGATGAGCAGTTCTTC. Amino acid sequence: CASRHSGRAGIDEQFF.

The chain has TRBV7-9 and TRBJ2-1; D perhaps matches TRBD2 (5 bases). Germline lookup yields CDR1 SEHNR and CDR2 FQNEAQ (reference sequence). The CDR3 sequence is 14 residues long. Trimming cost V 8 bases and J 0 bases, with 11 bases left between them. CDR3 protein: CASSRASSYNEQFF. CDR3 in DNA: TGTGCCAGCTCGAGGGCGAGCTCCTACAATGAGCAGTTCTTC.